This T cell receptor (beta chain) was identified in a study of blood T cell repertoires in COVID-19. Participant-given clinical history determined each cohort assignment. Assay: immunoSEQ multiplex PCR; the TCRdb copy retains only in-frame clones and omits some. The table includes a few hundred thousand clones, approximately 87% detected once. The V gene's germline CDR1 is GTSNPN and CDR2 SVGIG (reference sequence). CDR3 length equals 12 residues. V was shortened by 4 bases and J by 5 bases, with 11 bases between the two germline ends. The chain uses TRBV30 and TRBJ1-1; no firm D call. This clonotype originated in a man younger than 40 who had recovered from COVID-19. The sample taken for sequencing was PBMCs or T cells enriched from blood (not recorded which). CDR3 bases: TGTGCCTGGAACGGGGTCGGTACTGAAGCTTTCTTT. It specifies CAWNGVGTEAFF.